This TCR beta chain was found in a study of T cells in Graves' hyperthyroidism and ophthalmopathy. There are a few counts of this clonotype. V lost 2 bases and J lost 7, with 12 bases in between. CDR1 and CDR2 (germline): SGDLS, YYNGEE. CDR3 length: 14 residues. Researchers took RNA transcripts and amplified the TCR beta CDR3 regions from them. TCR CDR3 regions were first amplified by RT-PCR with HTBI primers. TCRdb analysed the multiplex PCR reads with MiXCR anew, one entry per CDR3 protein. The table records 300,000 to 400,000 distinct CDR3 sequences, about a fifth of them present only once. The sample taken for sequencing was blood. The receptor's source is a man aged 18 to 29 with Graves' ophthalmopathy. The chain couples TRBV9 to TRBJ2-2; TRBD2 might be the D (5 bases). CDR3 protein: CASSVLPGVGELFF. CDR3 in DNA: TGTGCCAGCAGCGTCCTCCCCGGGGTCGGGGAGCTGTTTTTT.